These 29 T cell receptor beta chains were all obtained from the same sample, sequenced in a study of blood T cells in healthy people across ages. Primers used in a second PCR of roughly 6 to 11 cycles were a sample-barcoded 5' primer and a J-beta primer mix. Each CDR3 protein is one row after TCRdb ran MiXCR on the 5' RACE reads. The sample holds around 1.7 million distinct CDR3 sequences, approximately 30% seen once. Input material: blood. All receptors derive from a woman aged 30 to 39 in good health.

This clonotype was recorded many times. The germline gene is not matched at one end of the junction; a read error may be the cause. V usage is TRBV5-1 and J usage is TRBJ2-1, with 7 bases that match TRBD2. CDR1 SGHRS and CDR2 YFSETQ come from the germline V gene. This CDR3 has 15 residues. The CDR3: CASSLGGSSYNEQFF. The CDR3 region has the DNA TGTGCCAGCAGTTTAGGCGGGAGCTCCTACAATGAGCAGTTCTTC.

A note on this clonotype: A single base separates this from a much larger clone, so it may be a read error. Because the CDR3 is missing its conserved closing phenylalanine or tryptophan, this is likely a read error. The chain links TRBV20-1 to TRBJ2-5; weak D call: TRBD2 (6 bases). This CDR3 is built from 14 residues. Germline V gene lookup returns CDR1 DFQATT and CDR2 SNEGSKA (reference sequence). The V and J ends lost 1 base and 7 bases respectively, with 16 bases between them. The CDR3: CSARGPRGSGTQYC. The CDR3 DNA reads TGCAGTGCTAGAGGCCCCCGGGGGTCGGGGACCCAGTACTGC.

This clonotype was detected only a few times. The gene calls are TRBV12-5 and TRBJ2-6, with a weak D call TRBD1 (5 bases). CDR3 length equals 18 residues. In germline, CDR1 is LGHNT, CDR2 FRNRAP. Trimming removed 0 bases from V and 2 bases from J, with 14 bases in between. Written as DNA, the CDR3 is TGTGCTAGTGGTTTGGTACGGAAAGGACACCCTGGGGCCAACGTCCTGACTTTC. Encoded protein: CASGLVRKGHPGANVLTF.

This chain links TRBV2 with TRBJ1-2; TRBD1 matches 7 bases. The trim removed 6 bases at V and 4 bases at J, leaving 5 bases unmatched. CDR3 size: 13 residues. Germline lookup yields CDR1 SNHLY and CDR2 FYNNEI. DNA for the CDR3: TGTGCCAGCAGGCGACAGGGACTCTATGGCTACACCTTC. This gives the protein CASRRQGLYGYTF.

This clonotype has ten or more counts. This chain joins TRBV5-1 and TRBJ2-7; D tentatively fits TRBD1 or TRBD2 (5 bases each). Per germline, CDR1 SGHRS and CDR2 YFSETQ. V was pared by 5 bases and J by 0 bases, with 12 bases between. The CDR3 has 14 residues. CDR3 residues: CASRGDGSSYEQYF. DNA of the CDR3: TGCGCCAGCAGGGGGGACGGAAGCTCCTACGAGCAGTACTTC.

For this clonotype: A read error may explain this, as a much larger clone is one base away. The V call is TRBV20-1, the J call TRBJ2-1, with D unresolved. Germline V gene lookup returns CDR1 DFQATT and CDR2 SNEGSKA (reference sequence). The CDR3 has 14 amino acids. Trimming shortened V by 6 bases and J by 2 bases, and 14 bases separated the two germline ends. The CDR3 DNA reads as TGCAGTGCGTCGGCAGTGAGCCCCTACAATGAGCAGTTCTTC. Translating gives CSASAVSPYNEQFF.

V gene TRBV30 combines with J gene TRBJ1-2; 7 nucleotides match TRBD1. This CDR3 region has 13 residues. The V and J ends lost 5 bases and 3 bases, in that order; junction bases with no gene match: 6. Looked up from germline, CDR1 is GTSNPN and CDR2 is SVGIG (reference sequence). The DNA of the CDR3 is TGTGCCTGGGATCGGGACAGATACTATGGCTACACCTTC. Translating it yields CAWDRDRYYGYTF.

This clonotype was seen many times. This rearrangement joins TRBV20-1 to TRBJ2-5; unclear D gene. The CDR3 runs 12 residues. The V gene's germline CDR1 is DFQATT and CDR2 SNEGSKA (reference sequence). The CDR3 sequence is CSARTDQETQYF. The DNA for the CDR3 is TGCAGCGCCCGAACGGACCAAGAGACCCAGTACTTC.

The genes are TRBV6-5 and TRBJ2-2, with TRBD1 as a possible D gene (5 bases). Germline V CDR1 and CDR2: MNHEY, SVGAGI. This CDR3 is 15 amino acids long. Trimming left V 3 bases short and J 5 bases short, with 13 bases between. The CDR3 sequence is CASSYTGRRTGELFF. The CDR3 DNA reads as TGTGCCAGCAGTTATACAGGTCGTAGGACCGGGGAGCTGTTTTTT.

This clonotype has only a few counts. V is TRBV5-1 and J is TRBJ2-3; 7 bases map to TRBD1. The junction had 14 bases not matched to a gene; V was cut back by 4 bases and J by 6 bases. The germline V gene has CDR1 SGHRS and CDR2 YFSETQ. The CDR3 runs to 16 residues. The CDR3 region has the DNA TGCGCCAGCAGCCGGGGACAGAGAGGAGGCATTGATACGCAGTATTTT. It encodes CASSRGQRGGIDTQYF.

This rearrangement joins TRBV7-9 to TRBJ2-7; tentatively, D is TRBD2 (6 bases). Germline V gene sequence: CDR1 SEHNR, CDR2 FQNEAQ (reference sequence). Trimming took off 1 base at V and 4 bases at J, with 17 bases between the two ends. The CDR3 sequence is 16 residues long. The CDR3 is CASSLGPGESRYEQYF. CDR3 DNA sequence: TGTGCCAGCAGCTTAGGGCCGGGGGAATCGAGGTACGAGCAGTACTTC.

The table lists this clonotype with a few counts. The rearrangement links TRBV5-1 to TRBJ2-7; D not resolved. The V gene lost 4 bases and the J gene lost 6 bases, with 11 bases spanning the gap. The CDR3 totals 12 residues. The germline V gene encodes CDR1 SGHRS and CDR2 YFSETQ. The CDR3 nucleotides read TGCGCCAGCAGCACCCTGTCCGGCGAGCAGTACTTC. It codes for CASSTLSGEQYF.

At least ten counts were recorded for this clonotype. The chain employs TRBV7-6 and TRBJ2-5, with D uncertain. Germline V gene lookup returns CDR1 SGHVS and CDR2 FNYEAQ. CDR3 length: 14 amino acids. With 7 bases removed from V and 4 bases from J, the gap between germline ends came to 16 bases. CDR3: CASTFGLSGETQYF. The CDR3, as DNA: TGTGCCAGCACCTTCGGTTTATCCGGAGAGACCCAGTACTTC.

At least ten counts were recorded for this clonotype. This chain connects TRBV5-4 to TRBJ2-7, with 8 nucleotides matching TRBD1. The trim removed 4 bases at V and 4 bases at J, leaving 4 bases unmatched. This CDR3 has 13 residues. Germline V gene data show CDR1 as SGHNT and CDR2 as YYREEE (reference sequence). The CDR3 nucleotides are TGTGCCAGCAGCAAGGACAGGGAGTACGAGCAGTACTTC. Its protein product is CASSKDREYEQYF.

This clonotype was picked up one time. Mismatch with germline at one junction end may stem from a read error. The V and J genes are TRBV25-1 and TRBJ1-4; D gene unclear. CDR3 length: 15 residues. Per germline, CDR1 MGHDK and CDR2 SYGVNS. The CDR3: CASSEQVTPDEKRFF. CDR3 in DNA: TGTGCCAGCAGTGAACAGGTGACCCCGGATGAAAAACGGTTTTTT. The complete variable domain, with remaining parts taken from reference TRBV25-1 and TRBJ1-4, reads EADIYQTPRYLVIGTGKKITLECSQTMGHDKMYWYQQDPGMELHLIHYSYGVNSTEKGDLSSESTVSRIRTEHFPLTLESARPSHTSQYLCASSEQVTPDEKRFFGSGTQLSVL.

Only a few counts were recorded for this clonotype. The V call is TRBV12-3 or TRBV12-4, the J call TRBJ2-1; TRBD2 matches 8 bases. The CDR3 covers 15 residues. Unmatched junction bases numbered 9, after V lost 4 bases and J lost 7 bases. Here the CDR3 reads CASSSFSGATNEQFF. CDR3 in DNA: TGTGCCAGCAGTTCGTTTAGCGGGGCCACGAATGAGCAGTTCTTC.

The CDR3 DNA sequence: TGTGCCAGCAGCCAACGGCAGGACCAACGGGGCACTGAAGCTTTCTTT. This translates into CASSQRQDQRGTEAFF. The chain recombines TRBV3-1 with TRBJ1-1; D remains unclear. Between the trimmed V and J ends, which lost 2 bases and 4 bases, there was a span of 17 bases. This CDR3 contains 16 residues. The germline V gene has CDR1 LGHDT and CDR2 YNNKEL (reference sequence).

V and J are TRBV15 and TRBJ2-4; no clear D gene. The end of the DNA aligns better with TRBJ2-5, so the J call may be wrong. CDR1 and CDR2 (germline): LNHNV, YYDKDF (reference sequence). The CDR3 spans 16 residues. The CDR3 sequence: CATSRDAATLKETQYF. As DNA, the CDR3 is TGTGCCACCAGCAGAGACGCGGCCACGCTAAAAGAGACCCAGTACTTC.

The table lists this clonotype with a few counts. This chain links TRBV4-2 with TRBJ2-5; TRBD2 matches 7 bases. The V and J ends lost 2 bases and 0 bases, in that order; junction bases with no gene match: 6. The CDR3 loop spans 16 amino acids. Germline CDR1 and CDR2: LGHNA and YNFKEQ. The chain's CDR3 is CASSQFPSGDQETQYF. For the CDR3, the DNA is TGTGCCAGCAGCCAATTTCCTAGCGGAGACCAAGAGACCCAGTACTTC.

This clonotype was counted only a few times. A read error may account for a junction end that differs from germline. This chain links TRBV6-2 or TRBV6-3 with TRBJ2-5; 7 bases are shared with TRBD2. The CDR3 runs to 17 residues. CDR1 and CDR2 from the germline V gene are MNHEY and SVGEGT. CDR3 nucleotides: TGCGCCAGCAGTTACTCGAGGGCGGGAGACCACCAAGAGACCCAGTACTTC. Translation: CASSYSRAGDHQETQYF.

V gene TRBV6-6 combines with J gene TRBJ2-1, with D possibly matching TRBD1 (5 bases). The J call may not be correct, given that the DNA end is closer to TRBJ1-1. CDR3 length: 12 amino acids. Germline assignment: CDR1 MNHNY and CDR2 SVGAGI (reference sequence). CDR3 nucleotide sequence: TGTGCCAGCATGGGGTGGGAGGGGGAAGCTTTCTTT. This translates into CASMGWEGEAFF.

The chain carries TRBV28 and TRBJ1-6, with 8 bases identical to TRBD1. Per germline, CDR1 MDHEN and CDR2 SYDVKM. The CDR3 has 16 amino acids. The V gene end was trimmed by 3 bases and the J gene end by 7 bases; junction bases not matched to a gene: 8. CDR3 loop: CASSFFQGARNSPLHF. The DNA for the CDR3 is TGTGCCAGCAGTTTCTTTCAGGGGGCGCGGAATTCACCCCTCCACTTT. Full variable domain (rest looked up from reference TRBV28 and TRBJ1-6): DVKVTQSSRYLVKRTGEKVFLECVQDMDHENMFWYRQDPGLGLRLIYFSYDVKMKEKGDIPEGYSVSREKKERFSLILESASTNQTSMYLCASSFFQGARNSPLHFGNGTRLTVT.

This clonotype turned up a few times. The chain joins TRBV5-1 to TRBJ2-3, with 7 bases aligning to TRBD2. This CDR3 contains 15 residues. Germline trimming cut 0 bases from V and 3 bases from J; bases unmatched to any gene: 4. CDR1 SGHRS and CDR2 YFSETQ come from the germline V gene. CDR3 protein: CASSLALAMTDTQYF. CDR3 sequence (DNA): TGCGCCAGCAGCTTGGCACTAGCGATGACAGATACGCAGTATTTT.

The rearrangement joins TRBV7-2 to TRBJ2-3; no reliable D call. From germline, CDR1 is SGHTA and CDR2 FQGNSA. The CDR3 has 12 residues. Trimming took off 7 bases at V and 5 bases at J, with 10 bases between the two ends. The CDR3 region has the DNA TGTGCCAGCACCTCTGGTGGAGATACGCAGTATTTT. Translation: CASTSGGDTQYF.

The rearrangement joins TRBV2 to TRBJ1-2, with a tentative D call TRBD1 (6 bases). Trimming took 5 bases from V and 5 from J, leaving 18 bases between them. Germline V gene data show CDR1 as SNHLY and CDR2 as FYNNEI. This CDR3 contains 15 residues. The CDR3 DNA sequence: TGTGCCAGCAGTTACAGGGATCTGTCCTTGTATGGCTACACCTTC. Translation: CASSYRDLSLYGYTF. Full variable domain (outside the CDR3, taken from reference TRBV2 and TRBJ1-2): EPEVTQTPSHQVTQMGQEVILRCVPISNHLYFYWYRQILGQKVEFLVSFYNNEISEKSEIFDDQFSVERPDGSNFTLKIRSTKLEDSAMYFCASSYRDLSLYGYTFGSGTRLTVV.

This rearrangement joins TRBV4-1 to TRBJ1-2; no clear D. CDR3 size: 13 residues. Germline lookup yields CDR1 MGHRA and CDR2 YSYEKL. V shed 0 bases and J shed 4 bases, with 6 bases lying between them. As DNA, the CDR3 is TGCGCCAGCAGCCAAGATGCCTTCTATGGCTACACCTTC. Translated: CASSQDAFYGYTF.

The rearrangement links TRBV20-1 to TRBJ2-1, with 9 bases that match TRBD2. Germline V CDR1 and CDR2: DFQATT, SNEGSKA (reference sequence). This CDR3 region has 17 residues. The J segment lost 3 bases and the V segment lost 0 bases, leaving 9 bases of the junction unmatched. The CDR3 coding sequence is TGCAGTGCTAGAGATTGGGTGGCGGGGGGGTTCTACAATGAGCAGTTCTTC. The encoded protein is CSARDWVAGGFYNEQFF.

Only a few counts were recorded for this clonotype. V gene TRBV28 combines with J gene TRBJ2-7; TRBD1 is a possible D gene (5 bases). Germline V lookup: CDR1 MDHEN, CDR2 SYDVKM. The length of the CDR3 is 12 residues. V was pared by 7 bases and J by 1 base, with 8 bases between. The CDR3 spells CASMGPSYEQYF. The CDR3 nucleotides read TGTGCCAGCATGGGGCCATCCTACGAGCAGTACTTC.

The chain links TRBV28 to TRBJ2-6; no reliable D call. The CDR3 totals 15 residues. Germline V gene lookup returns CDR1 MDHEN and CDR2 SYDVKM. Trimming cost V 5 bases and J 0 bases, with 8 bases left between them. CDR3 region: CASSAVGSGANVLTF. In nucleotides, the CDR3 is TGTGCCAGCAGTGCGGTTGGCTCTGGGGCCAACGTCCTGACTTTC.